Listed here is a single T cell receptor beta chain. Its antigen remains undetermined. No much larger clonotype is one base removed from it; base qualities were not supplied. RNA was isolated from bulk unsorted tissue, and RNA quality was assessed with a NanoDrop ND-1000 and an Agilent 2100. Distant non-tumor tissue taken more than 3 cm from the tumor edge was used as the normal lung sample. All donors had newly diagnosed lung cancer, had not received prior chemotherapy, and were admitted for thoracic surgery in China between August and November 2014. The study excluded patients who had received radiotherapy or chemotherapy before or who had another cancer at the same time. Surgical tissue pieces of about 1-2.3 cm3 were preserved in RNAlater solution and stored at -80 °C until use. Libraries were made using multiplex PCR. The sequencer listed for this sample is Illumina HiSeq 2500. TCRbeta libraries were built by three rounds of nested PCR using primers (Table S4), following protocols modified from ARM-PCR. Before sequencing, PCR products of 200-500 bp were excised from the gel and purified with the QIAquick gel extraction kit. On the authors' methods: Trimmomatic was used to clean the reads, FLASH was used to merge the reads into complete CDR3 sequences, and MiTCR was used to assign the reads to V(D)J germline segments. Clonal diversity was computed as the inverse Simpson's index with VDJtools. Productive reads were defined as in-frame sequences without a premature stop codon. Through fastp at Q25 and MiXCR, TCRdb rebuilt clones from the public reads, retaining in-frame beta chains. Each entry merges the rows of one CDR3 protein and shows their most common DNA and genes. The V and J calls were determined by TCRdb, not by the authors. For this sample there are some 80,000 distinct CDR3 sequences; 76% appear just once. The ten most abundant clones make up around a fifth of the sample.

The sample is drawn from a study of tumor and adjacent non-tumor tissue in lung cancer (dated by TCRdb to the late 2010s). About the study as a whole: By cancer type, the cohort comprised 11 to 12 adenocarcinoma patients, 2 squamous cell carcinoma patients and 1 small cell lung cancer patient. Some 31 paired specimens, one tumor and one normal lung sample per patient, were profiled by TCRbeta CDR3 sequencing. The roughly 15 patients were aged roughly 31 to 80 years, included around ten men and 5 women, and had TNM stage I to III disease. In total, sequencing yielded some 130 million productive TCRbeta reads, which works out to an average of about 4.17 million reads per sample. Using bulk TCRbeta repertoires from some 15 lung cancer patients, the study set lung tumor tissue side by side with matched distant non-tumor lung tissue.

General study outcomes and caveats: TCR diversity was significantly higher in younger patients, and greater tumor TCR diversity was associated with shorter overall survival and shorter disease-free survival. Because peripheral blood was not sequenced, blood TCRbeta repertoires in the lung cancer patients of the study were not examined. Only around 16 patients were in the cohort, and the authors stated that larger samples and more detailed clinical data are needed. The methods do not name the sequencing platform or mention unique molecular identifiers. Tumor tissue showed significantly higher TCR diversity (inverse Simpson) than normal lung tissue, at about 410 vs 180 (P = 0.0075, Mann-Whitney U test). The top 100 clones made up a significantly larger cumulative share of the repertoire in normal lung than in tumor tissue.

The V end gives up 2 bases and the J end 4 bases, leaving 5 bases in the junction not matched to a gene. The CDR3 runs 15 residues from the cysteine to the phenylalanine. The read is trimmed to its CDR3 DNA, 45 bases read in frame from base 1. Via the germline V gene, CDR1 is MGHRA and CDR2 YSYEKL. The sample consisted of distant non-tumor lung tissue. The V and J segments used are TRBV4-1 and TRBJ2-3; TRBD1 fits 8 bases in the junction. The clonotype was recovered from a woman aged 45-65 years with non-small cell lung cancer. The encoded CDR3 is CASSQSGQGADTQYF. The DNA sequence is TGCGCCAGCAGCCAATCTGGACAGGGCGCAGATACGCAGTATTTT.